These 17 T cell receptor beta chains originate from one sample sequenced in a study of blood T cell repertoires in COVID-19. The assay was immunoSEQ multiplex PCR, and TCRdb's table has in-frame clones only and misses some. Here the sample spans approximately 230,000 clones, around 82% being singletons. The sequenced sample was peripheral blood. These receptors were collected from a woman over 75 with active or convalescent COVID-19.

The rearrangement joins TRBV2 to TRBJ2-3; 7 nucleotides align to TRBD2. With 6 bases clipped from V and 8 bases from J, the junction kept 5 bases outside the gene matches. The CDR3 runs 12 residues. Germline loops: CDR1 SNHLY, CDR2 FYNNEI. The chain's CDR3 is CASRYTGGTQYF. The DNA of the CDR3 is TGTGCCAGCAGGTACACGGGGGGTACGCAGTATTTT. The full variable domain, with the rest looked up from reference TRBV2 and TRBJ2-3, is EPEVTQTPSHQVTQMGQEVILRCVPISNHLYFYWYRQILGQKVEFLVSFYNNEISEKSEIFDDQFSVERPDGSNFTLKIRSTKLEDSAMYFCASRYTGGTQYFGPGTRLTVL.

There are a few counts of this clone. In DNA form, the CDR3 reads TGTGCCAGCAGTCCCCGGACAGGGAGCGCTGAAGCTTTCTTT. This translates into CASSPRTGSAEAFF. The rearrangement links TRBV27 to TRBJ1-1, with 8 bases matching TRBD1. This CDR3 has 14 residues. CDR1 is MNHEY, CDR2 SMNVEV, per germline (reference sequence). Trimming removed 5 bases from V and 6 bases from J; junction bases left unmatched: 8.

The chain couples TRBV30 to TRBJ1-2; unclear D gene. The CDR3 runs 13 residues. V lost 4 bases and J lost 8, with 17 bases in between. CDR1 GTSNPN and CDR2 SVGIG come from the germline V gene (reference sequence). The CDR3 nucleotides read TGTGCCTGGACCCCCCGAACTCGGGGAGGCTACACCTTC. The encoded protein is CAWTPRTRGGYTF. The full variable domain, completed using reference TRBV30 and TRBJ1-2, is SQTIHQWPATLVQPVGSPLSLECTVEGTSNPNLYWYRQAAGRGLQLLFYSVGIGQISSEVPQNLSASRPQDRQFILSSKKLLLSDSGFYLCAWTPRTRGGYTFGSGTRLTVV.

The chain links TRBV10-3 to TRBJ2-5; D unresolved. With 2 bases removed from V and 1 base from J, the gap between germline ends came to 5 bases. This CDR3 spans 13 amino acids. CDR1 and CDR2 (germline): ENHRY, SYGVKD. The CDR3 sequence: CAISEGSQETQYF. CDR3 bases: TGTGCCATCAGTGAGGGCAGCCAAGAGACCCAGTACTTC.

The gene calls are TRBV18 and TRBJ1-5; possibly TRBD1 for D (5 bases). Per the germline V gene, CDR1 is KGHSH and CDR2 is LQKENI. V lost 8 bases and J 7 bases, leaving 12 bases between the germline ends. This CDR3 region has 12 residues. The chain's CDR3 is CASTRGSQPQHF. In nucleotides, the CDR3 is TGTGCCAGCACAAGGGGATCCCAGCCCCAGCATTTT.

The rearrangement joins TRBV28 to TRBJ2-1, with TRBD1 identical over 10 bases. The CDR3 runs 14 residues. The trim removed 7 bases at V and 2 bases at J, leaving 2 bases unmatched. Germline lookup yields CDR1 MDHEN and CDR2 SYDVKM. CDR3 protein: CASKGTGAYNEQFF. The CDR3 region has the DNA TGTGCCAGCAAGGGGACAGGGGCCTACAATGAGCAGTTCTTC.

This rearrangement joins TRBV5-1 to TRBJ2-5, with a possible D match to TRBD1 (6 bases). CDR3 length equals 13 residues. V lost 6 bases and J 1 base, leaving 10 bases between the germline ends. Germline V gene lookup returns CDR1 SGHRS and CDR2 YFSETQ. The CDR3, as DNA: TGCGCCAGCAACCAGGACAGCCAAGAGACCCAGTACTTC. This sequence encodes CASNQDSQETQYF.

The V call is TRBV7-9, the J call TRBJ1-5; TRBD1 might be the D (5 bases). The CDR3 is 17 amino acids. Germline V lookup: CDR1 SEHNR, CDR2 FQNEAQ (reference sequence). V was trimmed by 2 bases and J by 0 bases, leaving 14 bases between them. As DNA, the CDR3 is TGTGCCAGCAGCTTAATAACAGCCAGGGATAGCAATCAGCCCCAGCATTTT. Protein: CASSLITARDSNQPQHF. Supplemented by reference TRBV7-9 and TRBJ1-5, the full variable domain reads DTGVSQNPRHKITKRGQNVTFRCDPISEHNRLYWYRQTLGQGPEFLTYFQNEAQLEKSRLLSDRFSAERPKGSFSTLEIQRTEQGDSAMYLCASSLITARDSNQPQHFGDGTRLSIL.

CDR3 residues: CASSATGGEETQYF. The CDR3 region has the DNA TGCGCCAGCAGCGCGACAGGGGGCGAAGAGACCCAGTACTTC. The chain uses TRBV5-1 and TRBJ2-5, with TRBD1 matching 10 bases. The CDR3 length is 14 residues. Germline lookup yields CDR1 SGHRS and CDR2 YFSETQ. The J segment lost 3 bases and the V segment lost 4 bases, leaving 3 bases of the junction unmatched.

The J gene is TRBJ2-7, the V gene TRBV29-1; 12 nucleotides match TRBD2. The CDR3 spans 15 residues. The V segment lost 4 bases and the J segment 2 bases; nucleotides outside the gene matches: 6. Germline loops: CDR1 SQVTM, CDR2 ANQGSEA. CDR3: CSVGQLAGGTYEQYF. The CDR3 DNA reads as TGCAGCGTTGGTCAACTAGCGGGGGGAACCTACGAGCAGTACTTC.

The chain links TRBV7-8 to TRBJ2-1; TRBD2 agrees at 13 bases. The CDR3 spans 16 residues. Germline V gives CDR1 SGHVS, CDR2 FQNEAQ. V was pared by 5 bases and J by 8 bases, with 9 bases of the junction left unmatched. CDR3 sequence: CASSKRTSGSRDEQFF. The CDR3 bases are TGTGCCAGCAGCAAGAGGACTAGCGGGAGCAGGGATGAGCAGTTCTTC.

In its sample, this clone was seen a few times. V gene TRBV19 combines with J gene TRBJ2-1; TRBD1 matches 11 bases. Germline V gives CDR1 LNHDA, CDR2 SQIVND (reference sequence). This CDR3 has 19 amino acids. V shed 7 bases and J 0 bases; nucleotides not matched to a gene: 14. The DNA for the CDR3 is TGTGCCAGTATGGATTATGGACAGGGGGCAGAGAGCTCCTACAATGAGCAGTTCTTC. Protein sequence: CASMDYGQGAESSYNEQFF.

The genes are TRBV28 and TRBJ1-2; 8 bases agree with TRBD1. The V segment lost 3 bases and the J segment 8 bases; nucleotides outside the gene matches: 8. Germline CDR1 is MDHEN and CDR2 is SYDVKM. CDR3 size: 14 residues. The CDR3 protein is CASSFLRGQEGYTF. The CDR3 nucleotides are TGTGCCAGCAGTTTCTTAAGGGGACAGGAGGGCTACACCTTC.

A few counts support this clone. The junction differs from germline at one of its ends, possibly a read error. The V and J genes are TRBV19 and TRBJ1-2; 7 bases map to TRBD1. CDR1 is LNHDA, CDR2 SQIVND, per germline (reference sequence). This CDR3 comprises 14 residues. The CDR3 protein is CASTTILGGRSGVF. CDR3 DNA: TGTGCCAGTACCACGATCCTAGGGGGCAGGTCGGGTGTTTTC.

The V call is TRBV30, the J call TRBJ1-6, with D possibly being TRBD1 (6 bases). V lost 0 bases to trimming and J lost 8 bases, with 23 bases between them. The CDR3 runs to 18 residues. Germline V gene data show CDR1 as GTSNPN and CDR2 as SVGIG (reference sequence). DNA for the CDR3: TGTGCCTGGAGTGTACTTGGGGGCAGGGTTCGATTGGATTCACCCCTCCACTTT. It yields the protein CAWSVLGGRVRLDSPLHF.

This clone was found a few times. The J gene is TRBJ1-4, the V gene TRBV7-9; 10 bases map to TRBD1. This CDR3 has 16 amino acids. CDR1 and CDR2 (germline): SEHNR, FQNEAQ (reference sequence). J lost 5 bases, V lost 4 bases, and 7 bases had no gene match. Here the CDR3 DNA reads TGTGCCAGCAGCTCCCTCCCGGGACAGGGGAATGAAAAACTGTTTTTT. As protein: CASSSLPGQGNEKLFF. The full variable domain, its missing parts supplied by reference TRBV7-9 and TRBJ1-4, is DTGVSQNPRHKITKRGQNVTFRCDPISEHNRLYWYRQTLGQGPEFLTYFQNEAQLEKSRLLSDRFSAERPKGSFSTLEIQRTEQGDSAMYLCASSSLPGQGNEKLFFGSGTQLSVL.

The J gene is TRBJ2-5, the V gene TRBV6-2 or TRBV6-3, with 9 positions matching TRBD2. The CDR3 runs 17 residues. V trimming: 6 bases; J trimming: 3 bases; junction bases outside the gene matches: 14. Germline V CDR1 and CDR2: MNHEY, SVGEGT. The CDR3 DNA sequence: TGTGCCAGCAGCCCCCAACTAGCGGGCGTCCGGGAAGAGACCCAGTACTTC. Protein sequence: CASSPQLAGVREETQYF.